The sequence of this T cell receptor beta chain was determined in a study of T cell responses to AZD1222 COVID-19 vaccine. Libraries were prepared by immunoSEQ multiplex PCR; TCRdb keeps only in-frame clonotypes and omits some of them. The sample lists roughly 160,000 clones, approximately 90% occurring once. Trimming pared 6 bases from V and 1 base from J, leaving 11 bases between. CDR1 WSHSY and CDR2 SAAADI come from the germline V gene. The CDR3 spans 14 residues. This clonotype originated in an adult who received the AZD1222 COVID-19 vaccine. The source material was peripheral blood, sampled 28 days after the second AZD1222 dose. The chain has TRBV10-2 and TRBJ2-3; the D is unclear. The CDR3 DNA is TGCGCCAGCAGCGCCCCCCAAGGCACAGATACGCAGTATTTT. It encodes CASSAPQGTDTQYF.